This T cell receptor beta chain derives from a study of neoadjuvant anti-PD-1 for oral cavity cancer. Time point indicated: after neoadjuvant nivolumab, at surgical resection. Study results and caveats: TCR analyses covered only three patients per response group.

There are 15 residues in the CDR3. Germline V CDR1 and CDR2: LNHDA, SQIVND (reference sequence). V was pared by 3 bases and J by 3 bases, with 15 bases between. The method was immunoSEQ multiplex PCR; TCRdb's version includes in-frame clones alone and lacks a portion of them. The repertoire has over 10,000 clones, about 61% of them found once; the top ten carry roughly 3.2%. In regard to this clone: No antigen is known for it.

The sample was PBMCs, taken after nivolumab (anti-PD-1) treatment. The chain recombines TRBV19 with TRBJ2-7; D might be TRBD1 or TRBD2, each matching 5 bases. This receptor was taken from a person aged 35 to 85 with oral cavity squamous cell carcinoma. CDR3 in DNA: TGTGCCAGTAGTATGGACGGGGCGTACTTCTACGAGCAGTACTTC. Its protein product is CASSMDGAYFYEQYF. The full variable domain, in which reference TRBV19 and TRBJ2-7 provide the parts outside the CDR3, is DGGITQSPKYLFRKEGQNVTLSCEQNLNHDAMYWYRQDPGQGLRLIYYSQIVNDFQKGDIAEGYSVSREKKESFPLTVTSAQKNPTAFYLCASSMDGAYFYEQYFGPGTRLTVT.